The 3 T cell receptor beta chains below come from one sample, sequenced in a study of blood T cell repertoires in COVID-19 (dated by TCRdb to 2020 to 2022). Library preparation employed the immunoSEQ multiplex PCR assay. Entries here come from immuneACCESS through TCRdb and include only in-frame sequences with V and J called. Some clones fail to appear in such tables; in the studies checked, an unresolved V gene covers under half of the shortfall, and the cause of the remainder is unknown. This sample is represented by approximately 250,000 clones; 70% to 90% of them were singletons. In total, the top ten clones hold 2.5% of the sample. Material: PBMCs or T cells enriched from blood (not recorded which). The receptors here all came from a middle-aged woman with acute COVID-19.

This clone was detected only once. The rearrangement joins TRBV19 to TRBJ1-4; D gene unclear. This CDR3 has 15 amino acids. V dropped 2 bases and J dropped 3 bases, with 10 bases sitting between them. Germline CDR1 and CDR2: LNHDA and SQIVND (reference sequence). CDR3 sequence (DNA): TGTGCCAGTAGTATACGTGCCGGTTCTAATGAAAAACTGTTTTTT. Its translation: CASSIRAGSNEKLFF. Full variable domain (missing parts from reference TRBV19 and TRBJ1-4): DGGITQSPKYLFRKEGQNVTLSCEQNLNHDAMYWYRQDPGQGLRLIYYSQIVNDFQKGDIAEGYSVSREKKESFPLTVTSAQKNPTAFYLCASSIRAGSNEKLFFGSGTQLSVL.

J is TRBJ2-7 and V is TRBV18; TRBD1 agrees at 8 bases. The CDR3 has 15 residues. The junction had 9 bases not matched to a gene; V was cut back by 3 bases and J by 5 bases. CDR1 is KGHSH and CDR2 is LQKENI in the germline V gene. The CDR3, as DNA: TGTGCCAGCTCACCTCTCGGACAGGGAGAGGACGAGCAGTACTTC. Translating it yields CASSPLGQGEDEQYF.

The rearrangement joins TRBV3-1 (or the pseudogene TRBV3-2) to TRBJ2-5; 11 bases align to TRBD2. The CDR3 totals 16 residues. The V segment lost 2 bases and the J segment 4 bases; nucleotides outside the gene matches: 6. CDR1 and CDR2 from the germline V gene are LGHDT and YNNKEL (reference sequence). The CDR3 region is CASSQKLAGDRETQYF. CDR3 DNA: TGTGCCAGCAGCCAAAAACTAGCGGGAGACAGAGAGACCCAGTACTTC.